The clone carrying this T cell receptor beta chain was recorded many times. What it binds is unknown. This specimen belongs to a study of regulatory T cells in long-lasting Graves disease. Background on the study: The study enrolled newly diagnosed Graves' patients on antithyroid drugs under 3 months.

Construction of the TCR beta libraries employed iRepertoire HTBI primers in conjunction with Arm-PCR of CDR3 regions. MiXCR was run by TCRdb on the multiplex PCR reads, yielding one entry per CDR3 protein. The table includes 400,000 to 550,000 distinct CDR3 sequences, about a sixth detected once. Germline trimming cut 6 bases from V and 5 bases from J; bases unmatched to any gene: 11. The CDR3 is made up of 15 amino acids. CDR1 SNHLY and CDR2 FYNNEI come from the germline V gene. Findings of the study overall: Persistent cases favored TRBV28, TRBJ1-2 and TRBJ2-5.

The time point was: newly diagnosed GD, antithyroid drugs for less than 3 months. The TCR library used RNA extracted from PBMCs. The same specimen was also included in a second study, on T cells in Graves' hyperthyroidism and ophthalmopathy. That source adds: First-round RT-PCR with HTBI primers amplified the TCR CDR3 region. The model anticipated ophthalmopathy a median around six months pre-onset.

The sample was peripheral blood mononuclear cells (PBMCs), taken at new diagnosis, from a patient treated with antithyroid drugs. The chain couples TRBV2 to TRBJ2-5; 8 nucleotides align to TRBD1. This clonotype was sampled from a woman aged 18-29 years with Graves disease. The CDR3 coding sequence is TGTGCCAGCAGCGGGACAGGACTCAGGGGGGAGACCCAGTACTTC. Residues: CASSGTGLRGETQYF.